This record covers a single T cell receptor beta chain. The CDR3 spans 15 residues. V lost 1 base, J lost 0 bases, and 6 bases lay in between. The germline V gene encodes CDR1 LGHNT and CDR2 FRNRAP. Those enrolled in Seattle joined during active infection and were followed longitudinally afterward. The source of the sample is a study of blood T cell repertoires in COVID-19. Study-wide background: Acute-phase and convalescent COVID-19 samples originated in the United States, Italy and Spain. PBMCs, B-cell-depleted T cells, or T cells were the source of the cDNA or gDNA that made up the material.

Study processing details: From reference gene primer amplification, estimates of nucleated cell counts were derived. Assay: immunoSEQ multiplex PCR; the TCRdb copy retains only in-frame clones and omits some. V and J calls and clone size are given by that table; D and trimming were obtained from the DNA. The sample yields 210,000 or so clones, approximately 85% seen once. The receptor was isolated from a man aged 50-60 years with COVID-19, enrolled during active disease. This chain connects TRBV12-5 to TRBJ2-2; D call uncertain. The source material was peripheral blood. The DNA for the CDR3 is TGTGCTAGTGGTTTGGAGAGTACGAACACCGGGGAGCTGTTTTTT. It specifies CASGLESTNTGELFF.